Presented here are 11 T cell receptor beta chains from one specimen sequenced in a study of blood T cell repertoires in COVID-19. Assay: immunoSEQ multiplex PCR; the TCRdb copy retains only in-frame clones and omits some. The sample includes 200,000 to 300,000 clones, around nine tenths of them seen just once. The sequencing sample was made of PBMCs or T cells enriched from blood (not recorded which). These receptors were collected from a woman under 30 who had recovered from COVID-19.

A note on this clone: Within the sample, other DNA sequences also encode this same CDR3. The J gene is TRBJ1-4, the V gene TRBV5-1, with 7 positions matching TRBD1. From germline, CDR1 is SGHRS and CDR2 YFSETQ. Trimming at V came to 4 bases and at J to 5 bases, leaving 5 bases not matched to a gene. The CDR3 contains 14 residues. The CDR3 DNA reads TGCGCCAGCAGCCCGGGACAGCTCAATGAAAAACTGTTTTTT. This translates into CASSPGQLNEKLFF.

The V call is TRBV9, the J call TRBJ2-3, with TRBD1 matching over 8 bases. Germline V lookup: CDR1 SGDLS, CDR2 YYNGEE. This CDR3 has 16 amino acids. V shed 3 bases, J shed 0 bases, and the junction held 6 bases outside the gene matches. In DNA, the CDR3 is TGTGCCAGCAGCGAGGGGACAGGCTTTAGCACAGATACGCAGTATTTT. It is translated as CASSEGTGFSTDTQYF.

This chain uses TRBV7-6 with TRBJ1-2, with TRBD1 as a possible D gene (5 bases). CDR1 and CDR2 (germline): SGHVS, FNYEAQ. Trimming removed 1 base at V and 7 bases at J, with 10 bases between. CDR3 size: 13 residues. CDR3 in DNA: TGTGCCAGCAGCTTAGTAGGGGTCTCTGGCTACACCTTC. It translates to CASSLVGVSGYTF.

CDR3 sequence (DNA): TGTGCCAGAAGCAGGGGACTAGCGGGGGGCGTTAGCACAGATACGCAGTATTTT. It codes for CARSRGLAGGVSTDTQYF. This chain uses TRBV5-3 with TRBJ2-3, with 15 positions matching TRBD2. TRBV5-3 is identified as an open reading frame with a role that is uncertain. The CDR3 consists of 18 residues. V shed 4 bases and J 0 bases; nucleotides not matched to a gene: 6.

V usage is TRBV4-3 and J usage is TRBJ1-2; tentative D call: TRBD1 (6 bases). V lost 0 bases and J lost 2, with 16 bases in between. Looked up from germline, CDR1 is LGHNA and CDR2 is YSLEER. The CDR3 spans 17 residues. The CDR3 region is CASSQDPLLDRNYGYTF. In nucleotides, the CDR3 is TGCGCCAGCAGCCAAGATCCGCTACTTGACAGGAACTATGGCTACACCTTC.

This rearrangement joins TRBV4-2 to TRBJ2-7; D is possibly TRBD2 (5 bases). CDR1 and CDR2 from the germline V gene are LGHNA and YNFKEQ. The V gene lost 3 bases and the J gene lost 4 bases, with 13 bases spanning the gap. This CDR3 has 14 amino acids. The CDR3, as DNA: TGTGCCAGCAGCCAGAAGGACCGGACTTACGAGCAGTACTTC. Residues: CASSQKDRTYEQYF.

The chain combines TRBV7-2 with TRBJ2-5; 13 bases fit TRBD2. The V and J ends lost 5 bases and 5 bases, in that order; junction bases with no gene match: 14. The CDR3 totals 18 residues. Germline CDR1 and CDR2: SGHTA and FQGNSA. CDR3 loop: CASSLTRGTSGMWETQYF. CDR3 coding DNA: TGTGCCAGCAGCCTGACAAGAGGGACTAGCGGGATGTGGGAGACCCAGTACTTC.

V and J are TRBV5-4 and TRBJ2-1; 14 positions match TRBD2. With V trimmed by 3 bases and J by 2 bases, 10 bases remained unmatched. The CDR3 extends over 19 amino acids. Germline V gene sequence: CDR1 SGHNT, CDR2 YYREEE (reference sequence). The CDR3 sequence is CASSSGTSGSGWAYNEQFF. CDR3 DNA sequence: TGTGCCAGCAGCTCCGGGACTAGCGGGAGCGGTTGGGCCTACAATGAGCAGTTCTTC.

CDR3 sequence: CASSQVAQTDGELFF. The DNA of the CDR3 is TGTGCCAGCAGCCAAGTGGCCCAGACAGACGGGGAGCTGTTTTTT. This rearrangement joins TRBV3-1 (or the pseudogene TRBV3-2) to TRBJ2-2; TRBD1 is a possible D gene (5 bases). Germline lookup yields CDR1 LGHDT and CDR2 YNNKEL (reference sequence). The CDR3 sequence is 15 residues long. Trimming removed 1 base at V and 7 bases at J, with 13 bases between.

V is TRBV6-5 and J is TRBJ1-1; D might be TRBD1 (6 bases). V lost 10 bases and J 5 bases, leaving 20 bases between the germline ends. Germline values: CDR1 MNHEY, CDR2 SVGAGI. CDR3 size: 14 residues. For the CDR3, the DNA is TGTGCCACCAGGGGAGTGGTAGTGTGGACTGAAGCTTTCTTT. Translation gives CATRGVVVWTEAFF.

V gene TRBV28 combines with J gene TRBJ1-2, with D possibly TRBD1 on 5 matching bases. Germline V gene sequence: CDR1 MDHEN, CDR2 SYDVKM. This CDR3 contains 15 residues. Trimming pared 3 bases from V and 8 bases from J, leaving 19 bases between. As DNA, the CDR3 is TGTGCCAGCAGTTTGATGGTTGGGGCCTCTGGGGGCTACACCTTC. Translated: CASSLMVGASGGYTF.